Below are 9 T cell receptor beta chains sequenced from a single sample in a study of Ad26.COV2.S vaccination and SARS-CoV-2 variants. Treatment defined: some 19 received Ad26.COV2.S at low or high dose, single or two shots; several received placebo; per-sample allocation not given. All samples were drawn on day 63, counting from the first vaccine or placebo injection. Method: immunoSEQ multiplex PCR; TCRdb's copy keeps in-frame clones and lacks some. Of about 480,000 clones in the sample, roughly 89% are singletons; the top ten hold roughly 12%. The input for sequencing was peripheral blood, taken in a trial of Ad26.COV2.S vaccine versus placebo. These receptors were obtained from a person aged 18-60 years who received the Ad26.COV2.S COVID-19 vaccine or a placebo.

The V and J genes are TRBV5-1 and TRBJ2-2; 8 bases align to TRBD1. Trimming cost V 4 bases and J 2 bases; bases outside gene matches: 13. Germline assignment: CDR1 SGHRS and CDR2 YFSETQ. The CDR3 extends over 18 amino acids. In DNA, the CDR3 is TGCGCCAGCAGCCGATGGGAGCGGCAGGGGGCAAACACCGGGGAGCTGTTTTTT. Residues: CASSRWERQGANTGELFF. Full variable domain (remainder filled in from reference TRBV5-1 and TRBJ2-2): KAGVTQTPRYLIKTRGQQVTLSCSPISGHRSVSWYQQTPGQGLQFLFEYFSETQRNKGNFPGRFSGRQFSNSRSEMNVSTLELGDSALYLCASSRWERQGANTGELFFGEGSRLTVL.

This chain joins TRBV2 and TRBJ1-5, with D hard to call. The length of the CDR3 is 15 residues. The germline gives CDR1 SNHLY, CDR2 FYNNEI. V lost 7 bases and J 3 bases, leaving 16 bases between the germline ends. In DNA, the CDR3 is TGTGCCAGCAAGAAAGGAGGAGGAGACAATCAGCCCCAGCATTTT. It specifies CASKKGGGDNQPQHF. The whole variable domain, remainder taken from reference TRBV2 and TRBJ1-5, is EPEVTQTPSHQVTQMGQEVILRCVPISNHLYFYWYRQILGQKVEFLVSFYNNEISEKSEIFDDQFSVERPDGSNFTLKIRSTKLEDSAMYFCASKKGGGDNQPQHFGDGTRLSIL.

The chain has TRBV4-2 and TRBJ2-2; 10 bases match TRBD2. The V and J ends lost 1 base and 6 bases, in that order; junction bases with no gene match: 5. The V gene's germline CDR1 is LGHNA and CDR2 YNFKEQ. The CDR3 length is 16 residues. The CDR3 is CASSQVSGRAPGELFF. CDR3 bases: TGTGCCAGCAGCCAAGTGAGCGGGAGGGCCCCCGGGGAGCTGTTTTTT.

V and J are TRBV7-2 and TRBJ2-5; 11 nucleotides agree with TRBD2. The V gene's germline CDR1 is SGHTA and CDR2 FQGNSA. Germline trimming cut 4 bases from V and 4 bases from J; bases unmatched to any gene: 5. The CDR3 is 15 amino acids. The CDR3 DNA follows: TGTGCCAGCAGCTCGGGACTAGCGGTGGCAGAGACCCAGTACTTC. This encodes CASSSGLAVAETQYF. Full variable domain (remainder filled in from reference TRBV7-2 and TRBJ2-5): GAGVSQSPSNKVTEKGKDVELRCDPISGHTALYWYRQSLGQGLEFLIYFQGNSAPDKSGLPSDRFSAERTGGSVSTLTIQRTQQEDSAVYLCASSSGLAVAETQYFGPGTRLLVL.

The table lists this clone with a count of one. The chain is built from TRBV6-6 and TRBJ1-4; D not resolved. The CDR3 spans 16 residues. Trimming left V 6 bases short and J 0 bases short, with 14 bases between. Germline loops: CDR1 MNHNY, CDR2 SVGAGI (reference sequence). The CDR3 bases are TGTGCCAGCAGACCCGACCTTCAAGCAACTAATGAAAAACTGTTTTTT. As protein: CASRPDLQATNEKLFF.

This clone was found once. The chain combines TRBV19 with TRBJ1-1; TRBD1 might be the D (5 bases). Germline CDR1 is LNHDA and CDR2 is SQIVND (reference sequence). V was clipped by 2 bases and J by 7 bases, with 26 bases between them. The CDR3 has 18 residues. The chain's CDR3 is CASSIRVRMTAPRLEAFF. The CDR3 nucleotides read TGTGCCAGTAGTATACGGGTTCGGATGACAGCGCCCCGACTTGAAGCTTTCTTT.

The J gene is TRBJ1-1, the V gene TRBV7-3; 9 nucleotides agree with TRBD1. J gave up 5 bases and V 5 bases, and 9 bases lay outside the gene matches. CDR1 is SGHTA and CDR2 is FQGTGA in the germline V gene. The CDR3 is 15 amino acids. The CDR3 DNA follows: TGTGCCAGCAGCCCAAGGGGGACAGGGAGTACTGAAGCTTTCTTT. It is translated as CASSPRGTGSTEAFF.

This clone came up a few times. V and J are TRBV7-9 and TRBJ1-3; no clear D. Per germline, CDR1 SEHNR and CDR2 FQNEAQ (reference sequence). V was shortened by 5 bases and J by 0 bases, with 5 bases between the two germline ends. This CDR3 has 13 amino acids. CDR3 region: CASSHNSGNTIYF. CDR3 nucleotides: TGTGCCAGCAGCCACAACTCTGGAAACACCATATATTTT.

This clone was seen a few times. This chain uses TRBV9 with TRBJ1-3, with 10 bases that match TRBD1. The CDR3 runs to 16 residues. Germline V lookup: CDR1 SGDLS, CDR2 YYNGEE. V was clipped by 3 bases and J by 4 bases; unmatched bases: 7. The CDR3: CASSEGQGVGGNTIYF. CDR3 in DNA: TGTGCCAGCAGCGAAGGACAGGGGGTTGGAGGAAACACCATATATTTT.